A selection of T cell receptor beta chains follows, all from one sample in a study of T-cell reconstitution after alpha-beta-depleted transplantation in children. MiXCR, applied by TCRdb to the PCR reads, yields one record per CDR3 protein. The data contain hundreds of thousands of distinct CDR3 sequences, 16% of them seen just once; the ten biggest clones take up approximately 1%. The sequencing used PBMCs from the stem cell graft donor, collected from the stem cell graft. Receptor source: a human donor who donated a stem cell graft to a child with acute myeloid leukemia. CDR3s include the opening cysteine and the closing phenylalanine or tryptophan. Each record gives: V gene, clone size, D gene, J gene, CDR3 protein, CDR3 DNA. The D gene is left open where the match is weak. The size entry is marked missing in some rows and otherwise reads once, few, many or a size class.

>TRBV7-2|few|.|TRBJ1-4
CASSLEDTGKLFF
TGTGCCAGCAGCTTAGAGGACACGGGGAAACTGTTTTTT
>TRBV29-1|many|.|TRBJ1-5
CSVVGSEGPQHF
TGCAGCGTTGTAGGCAGTGAGGGGCCCCAGCATTTT
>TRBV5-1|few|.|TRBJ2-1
CASSLVGLSSYNEQFF
TGCGCCAGCAGCTTGGTCGGGTTGAGCTCCTACAATGAGCAGTTCTTC
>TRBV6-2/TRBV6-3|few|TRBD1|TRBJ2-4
CASSYEGAGKNIQYF
TGTGCCAGCAGTTACGAGGGGGCAGGGAAAAACATTCAGTACTTC
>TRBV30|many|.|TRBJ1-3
CAWSRGTPAGNTIYF
TGTGCCTGGAGTCGAGGGACTCCCGCTGGAAACACCATATATTTT
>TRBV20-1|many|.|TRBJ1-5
CSAREGLVNQPQHF
TGCAGTGCTAGAGAAGGATTGGTGAATCAGCCCCAGCATTTT
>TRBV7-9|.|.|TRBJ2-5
CASSLTVEGETQYF
TGTGCCAGCAGCTTAACCGTGGAGGGGGAGACCCAGTACTTC
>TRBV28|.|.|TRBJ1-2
CASSFDSTNYGYTF
TGTGCCAGCAGTTTCGACAGTACTAACTATGGCTACACCTTC
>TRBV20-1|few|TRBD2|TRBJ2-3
CSARDYRASGGTDTQYF
TGCAGTGCTAGAGATTATCGGGCTAGCGGGGGAACAGATACGCAGTATTTT
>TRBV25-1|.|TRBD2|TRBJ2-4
CASSEYFGGEGKNIQYF
TGTGCCAGCAGTGAATATTTCGGAGGGGAGGGCAAAAACATTCAGTACTTC
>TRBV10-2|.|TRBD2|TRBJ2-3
CASSVGLAVYTDTQYF
TGCGCCAGCAGTGTAGGACTAGCGGTTTACACAGATACGCAGTATTTT
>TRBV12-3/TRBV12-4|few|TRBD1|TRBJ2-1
CASRGGQGRHEQFF
TGTGCCAGCAGGGGTGGACAGGGTAGGCATGAGCAGTTCTTC
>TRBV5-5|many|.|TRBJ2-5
CASSPGQFQETQYF
TGTGCCAGCAGCCCCGGACAATTCCAAGAGACCCAGTACTTC
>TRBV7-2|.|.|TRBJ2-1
CASSWGDSNNEQFF
TGTGCCAGCAGCTGGGGGGACAGTAACAATGAGCAGTTCTTC
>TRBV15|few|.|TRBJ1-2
CATSRDKHPLAYGYTF
TGTGCCACCAGCAGAGATAAGCACCCCCTGGCCTATGGCTACACCTTC
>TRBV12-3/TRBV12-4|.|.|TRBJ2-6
CASSLHRIGAGANVLTF
TGTGCCAGCAGTCTCCATCGGATCGGGGCTGGGGCCAACGTCCTGACTTTC
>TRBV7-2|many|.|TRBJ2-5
CASSLARGERETQYF
TGTGCCAGCAGCTTAGCGCGAGGCGAACGGGAGACCCAGTACTTC
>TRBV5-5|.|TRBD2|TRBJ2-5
CASSLSLAGGQETQYF
TGTGCCAGCAGCTTGAGTCTTGCGGGGGGACAAGAGACCCAGTACTTC
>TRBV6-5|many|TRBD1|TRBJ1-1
CASLLRGQKNTEAFF
TGTGCCAGCCTCCTCCGGGGACAGAAGAACACTGAAGCTTTCTTT
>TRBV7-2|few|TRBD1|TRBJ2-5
CASSPGQVRRQETQYF
TGTGCCAGCAGCCCCGGACAGGTCCGACGCCAAGAGACCCAGTACTTC
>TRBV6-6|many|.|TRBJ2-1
CASRVAGGNEQFF
TGTGCCAGCAGGGTCGCAGGCGGAAATGAGCAGTTCTTC
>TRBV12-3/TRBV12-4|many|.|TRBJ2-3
CASSGGRHSDTQYF
TGTGCCAGCTCCGGCGGACGTCATTCAGATACGCAGTATTTT
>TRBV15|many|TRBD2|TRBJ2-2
CATSRDRLAENTGELFF
TGTGCCACCAGCAGAGATCGGCTAGCGGAGAACACCGGGGAGCTGTTTTTT